Here is one TCR beta chain with its context. The antigen is not known. The data belong to a study of T cells in Graves' hyperthyroidism and ophthalmopathy. Study-wide results and limits: A 13 V-J signature model discriminated ophthalmopathy versus stable hyperthyroidism.

The V and J ends lost 2 bases and 13 bases respectively, with 14 bases between them. Looked up from germline, CDR1 is GTSNPN and CDR2 is SVGIG (reference sequence). The CDR3 is made up of 11 amino acids. Patients having uncontrolled infection, another autoimmune disease, pregnancy or lactation were not included. Diagnoses were made from clinical symptoms, serum measures (thyroxine and TRAb), thyroid ultrasound and orbital computed tomography. PBMCs stemmed from approximately 9.1 ml fresh peripheral blood. TCR beta CDR3 sequences were amplified from RNA transcripts. Using the HTBI primer set, a first-round RT-PCR was run on the TCR CDR3. From the multiplex PCR reads, TCRdb called clonotypes with MiXCR, one entry per CDR3 protein. The sample holds about 640,000 distinct CDR3 sequences, around 20% seen once.

The sequence was obtained from a man aged 25 to 40 with Graves' ophthalmopathy. J is TRBJ1-2 and V is TRBV30, with TRBD1 as a possible D gene (6 bases). Source material: blood. CDR3 sequence: CAWSSGGSFTF. The CDR3 nucleotides are TGTGCCTGGAGTTCGGGGGGCAGTTTCACCTTC.